A selection of T cell receptor beta chains follows, all from one sample in a study of CD8 T cells in ankylosing spondylitis. TCRdb called the 5' RACE reads again in MiXCR, with one record for every CDR3 protein. The sample records more than 650,000 distinct CDR3 sequences, about an eighth being singletons. Material: blood, either unsorted or a sorted T cell fraction (not recorded which). The source is a male donor with ankylosing spondylitis. The CDR3 runs from the conserved cysteine through the conserved F or W. Rows give clone size only sometimes, using once, few, many, or a class for an expanded clone.

abundance	v_gene	j_gene	CDR3aa
NA	TRBV27	TRBJ2-1	CASSFGFRSGSMWNEQFF
NA	TRBV6-4	TRBJ1-2	CASSFILGVGYTF
NA	TRBV5-1	TRBJ2-1	CASSSFGHSYNEQFF
many	TRBV6-5	TRBJ1-5	CASSSLRNQPQHF
NA	TRBV4-3	TRBJ2-2	CASSGWGTGELFF
many	TRBV4-2	TRBJ2-1	CASSQANNRDNEQFF
few	TRBV20-1	TRBJ2-7	CSAWTSGSPYEQYF
many	TRBV20-1	TRBJ1-2	CSARSDRSGYGYTF
many	TRBV7-3	TRBJ2-5	CASSLGSANQETQYF
few	TRBV20-1	TRBJ2-3	CSAREGSATDTQYF
NA	TRBV5-1	TRBJ2-1	CTSSLVASADNEQFF
many	TRBV7-2	TRBJ2-1	CASSLMRHLNEQFF
NA	TRBV5-6	TRBJ1-2	CAMGPGIRYGYTF
NA	TRBV4-2	TRBJ1-1	CASSQDSFETGILAFF
few	TRBV3-1	TRBJ2-1	CASRRAGGSSYNEQFF